These 9 T cell receptor beta chains originate from one sample sequenced in a study of OX40 agonist ivuxolimab in advanced cancers. Measured with immunoSEQ multiplex PCR; TCRdb has only the in-frame clones, and not every one. The profile covers tens of thousands of clones, with approximately 89% appearing a single time and approximately 0.2% taken by the ten largest. The sample here was CD4+ or CD8+ T cells sorted from blood, taken in a trial of the OX40 agonist ivuxolimab. Receptors were obtained from an adult with an advanced solid tumor such as melanoma, head and neck, liver or kidney cancer.

This clone was seen more than once but under ten times. The chain recombines TRBV7-9 with TRBJ2-1, with 7 nucleotides matching TRBD2. V lost 11 bases, J lost 6 bases, and 4 bases stayed unmatched. Germline V CDR1 and CDR2: SEHNR, FQNEAQ (reference sequence). The CDR3 covers 11 residues. The CDR3 DNA follows: TGTGCCGGGGGGAGGGCCAATGAGCAGTTCTTC. Its protein is CAGGRANEQFF. Full variable domain (outside the CDR3, taken from reference TRBV7-9 and TRBJ2-1): DTGVSQNPRHKITKRGQNVTFRCDPISEHNRLYWYRQTLGQGPEFLTYFQNEAQLEKSRLLSDRFSAERPKGSFSTLEIQRTEQGDSAMYLCAGGRANEQFFGPGTRLTVL.

This clone was found once. Because it lacks the conserved phenylalanine or tryptophan at the end, this CDR3 is likely a read error. The limits of the CDR3 on the DNA are not certain, so only TCRdb's listed CDR3 is given. This chain uses TRBV2 with TRBJ2-7; the table's D call, TRBD2, was not checked against the DNA. The CDR3 totals 12 residues, both ends included. Per the germline V gene, CDR1 is SNHLY and CDR2 is FYNNEI. The CDR3 spells CASREVRTSDFL.

The gene calls are TRBV5-1 and TRBJ2-1, with 8 bases lining up with TRBD1. The CDR3 consists of 16 residues. V shed 6 bases, J shed 5 bases, and the junction held 13 bases outside the gene matches. Germline V CDR1 and CDR2: SGHRS, YFSETQ. The CDR3 is CASTQGAGLPHNEQFF. CDR3 bases: TGCGCCAGCACTCAGGGGGCGGGTCTCCCTCACAATGAGCAGTTCTTC. Full variable domain (outside the CDR3, taken from reference TRBV5-1 and TRBJ2-1): KAGVTQTPRYLIKTRGQQVTLSCSPISGHRSVSWYQQTPGQGLQFLFEYFSETQRNKGNFPGRFSGRQFSNSRSEMNVSTLELGDSALYLCASTQGAGLPHNEQFFGPGTRLTVL.

This clone was observed a handful of times. The chain recombines TRBV5-4 with TRBJ2-7; TRBD2 is a possible D gene (6 bases). This CDR3 region has 14 residues. Germline-derived CDR1 and CDR2 are SGHNT and YYREEE (reference sequence). The V and J ends lost 4 bases and 6 bases respectively, with 17 bases between them. The CDR3 is CASSPGDWSSEQYF. The CDR3, as DNA: TGTGCCAGCAGCCCTGGGGACTGGAGTAGCGAGCAGTACTTC.

The chain employs TRBV9 and TRBJ1-2, with TRBD1 matching 8 bases. The CDR3 runs to 15 residues. The germline CDR1 and CDR2 sequences are SGDLS and YYNGEE. V shed 0 bases and J 4 bases; nucleotides not matched to a gene: 5. CDR3 sequence (DNA): TGTGCCAGCAGCGTAGCGGCAGGGGGCGGCTATGGCTACACCTTC. This codes for CASSVAAGGGYGYTF. Full variable domain (outside the CDR3, taken from reference TRBV9 and TRBJ1-2): DSGVTQTPKHLITATGQRVTLRCSPRSGDLSVYWYQQSLDQGLQFLIQYYNGEERAKGNILERFSAQQFPDLHSELNLSSLELGDSALYFCASSVAAGGGYGYTFGSGTRLTVV.

The J gene is TRBJ2-7, the V gene TRBV30, with D unresolved. CDR3 length: 13 residues. Trimming pared 0 bases from V and 2 bases from J, leaving 8 bases between. CDR1 GTSNPN and CDR2 SVGIG come from the germline V gene (reference sequence). The CDR3 sequence: CAWSVGTTYEQYF. The CDR3 coding sequence is TGTGCCTGGAGTGTCGGCACCACCTACGAGCAGTACTTC. The entire variable domain, with the rest obtained from reference TRBV30 and TRBJ2-7, is as follows: SQTIHQWPATLVQPVGSPLSLECTVEGTSNPNLYWYRQAAGRGLQLLFYSVGIGQISSEVPQNLSASRPQDRQFILSSKKLLLSDSGFYLCAWSVGTTYEQYFGPGTRLTVT.

The CDR3 DNA follows: TGTGCCACCCGATCTGGCCGGCGGGAGAACGAGCAGTACTTC. Translation: CATRSGRRENEQYF. The chain recombines TRBV27 with TRBJ2-7; 7 nucleotides match TRBD2. CDR3 size: 14 residues. Germline trimming cut 10 bases from V and 5 bases from J; bases unmatched to any gene: 14. Germline CDR1 is MNHEY and CDR2 is SMNVEV (reference sequence).

This chain joins TRBV5-1 and TRBJ2-1, with 7 bases aligning to TRBD2. The CDR3 spans 12 residues. With V trimmed by 1 base and J by 13 bases, 5 bases remained unmatched. Germline loops: CDR1 SGHRS, CDR2 YFSETQ. The CDR3 loop reads CASSLSSSGQFF. In DNA, the CDR3 is TGCGCCAGCAGCTTGTCGTCTAGCGGACAGTTCTTC.

The V call is TRBV28, the J call TRBJ2-3; no clear D gene. The V gene lost 5 bases and the J gene lost 3 bases, with 18 bases spanning the gap. The CDR3 has 16 residues. Germline assignment: CDR1 MDHEN and CDR2 SYDVKM. The CDR3 nucleotides read TGTGCCAGCAGTAGAAACCGGGCGCAGATTACAGATACGCAGTATTTT. This codes for CASSRNRAQITDTQYF.